The sequence of this T cell receptor (beta chain) was determined in a study of shared clonotypes between healthy human individuals. The overall study: For every donor, three CD4 naive, three CD4 memory, two CD8 naive and one CD8 memory plates were used.

With respect to this clone: Its antigen is as yet unknown.

TCRdb's table, derived via immunoSEQ multiplex PCR, lists solely in-frame clones and lacks some. The data contain under 2.5 million clones, approximately 90% of them seen just once; the ten biggest clones take up 0.3% to 0.45%. Whole-study results and caveats: Roughly 4.7% was the fraction of naive CD4 clonotypes found shared across a few donors.

This CDR3 spans 15 amino acids. Trimming took 3 bases from V and 3 from J, leaving 11 bases between them. CDR1 is MDHEN, CDR2 SYDVKM, per germline. This clonotype was sampled from a young man in good health. Some clones in this sample may be carry-over from other donors' samples. The sample consisted of naive CD4+ T cells from PBMCs. Subset: CD45RA+ positively selected. The chain links TRBV28 to TRBJ2-2; TRBD2 might be the D (5 bases). CDR3 protein: CASSLLLADTGELFF. In DNA form, the CDR3 reads TGTGCCAGCAGTTTGTTGCTAGCCGACACCGGGGAGCTGTTTTTT.